This passage covers 9 T cell receptor beta chains from one sample sequenced in a study of T-cell reconstitution after alpha-beta-depleted transplantation in children. As it was prepared, the TCRbeta library received unique molecular identifiers. TCRdb re-derived calls from the PCR reads in MiXCR, one entry per CDR3 protein. Of about 400,000 distinct CDR3 sequences in the sample, roughly 22% were seen once. The sequencing here drew on PBMCs from the stem cell graft donor, taken from the stem cell graft. The receptors here all came from a human donor who donated a stem cell graft to a child with acute myeloid leukemia.

The sample holds a few counts of this clonotype. This chain links TRBV20-1 with TRBJ1-5; unclear D gene. From germline, CDR1 is DFQATT and CDR2 SNEGSKA (reference sequence). The V end was cut by 4 bases, the J end by 6 bases, with 10 bases between. The CDR3 totals 12 residues. The CDR3 is CSAMSFRQPQHF. The CDR3 nucleotides read TGCAGTGCTATGTCGTTTCGTCAGCCCCAGCATTTT.

The J gene is TRBJ2-1, the V gene TRBV29-1; D is perhaps TRBD1 (5 bases). The CDR3 loop spans 15 amino acids. V lost 8 bases, J lost 2 bases, and 19 bases lay in between. CDR1 is SQVTM, CDR2 ANQGSEA, per germline. DNA of the CDR3: TGCAGCCTACGAGACAGACCGTATCCCTACAATGAGCAGTTCTTC. Translating it yields CSLRDRPYPYNEQFF.

The chain has TRBV7-2 and TRBJ1-2; 8 bases line up with TRBD1. Losses at the gene ends were 11 bases for V and 2 bases for J; bases not matched to a gene: 7. Per the germline V gene, CDR1 is SGHTA and CDR2 is FQGNSA. This CDR3 has 13 amino acids. CDR3 loop: CAGTDRDNYGYTF. Written as DNA, the CDR3 is TGTGCCGGGACGGACAGGGACAACTATGGCTACACCTTC.

The table lists this clonotype with a few counts. The rearrangement joins TRBV27 to TRBJ1-1; D gene uncertain. V shed 3 bases and J shed 5 bases, with 13 bases lying between them. CDR3 length equals 14 residues. Germline V gives CDR1 MNHEY, CDR2 SMNVEV (reference sequence). CDR3 DNA sequence: TGTGCCAGCAGTTTCCGGCAGCCGGAGACTGAAGCTTTCTTT. Amino acid sequence: CASSFRQPETEAFF.

A few counts support this clonotype. The chain recombines TRBV5-4 with TRBJ2-2; D is ambiguous. Per the germline V gene, CDR1 is SGHNT and CDR2 is YYREEE (reference sequence). The length of the CDR3 is 16 residues. Trimming stripped 4 bases from V and 3 bases from J, with 16 bases between. As DNA, the CDR3 is TGTGCCAGCAGCCGCGTCGCGGACCAGGACACCGGGGAGCTGTTTTTT. This encodes CASSRVADQDTGELFF.

Remarks on this clonotype: A much bigger clone sits one base away, suggesting this may be a read error. The chain has TRBV24-1 and TRBJ2-1; a possible D gene is TRBD2 (5 bases). From germline, CDR1 is KGHDR and CDR2 SFDVKD. This CDR3 has 12 residues. The CDR3 reads CGTSNPGVEQFF. In DNA, the CDR3 is TGTGGCACCAGCAACCCCGGGGTTGAGCAGTTCTTC.

The chain is built from TRBV6-5 and TRBJ2-7, with a weak D call TRBD1 (5 bases). Trimming shortened V by 7 bases and J by 4 bases, and 14 bases separated the two germline ends. Germline V gives CDR1 MNHEY, CDR2 SVGAGI. The CDR3 sequence is 13 residues long. The CDR3 DNA reads as TGTGCCAGCAACAAGGGGATTCCATACGAGCAGTACTTC. It encodes CASNKGIPYEQYF.

The table lists this clonotype with many counts. The rearrangement links TRBV20-1 to TRBJ2-7, with D tentatively TRBD2 (6 bases). The CDR3 spans 14 residues. Per germline, CDR1 DFQATT and CDR2 SNEGSKA (reference sequence). Trimming cost V 1 base and J 1 base, with 11 bases left between them. CDR3: CSARGVAESYEQYF. The CDR3 bases are TGCAGTGCTAGAGGGGTAGCGGAGTCCTACGAGCAGTACTTC.

The rearrangement joins TRBV4-1 to TRBJ2-1, with 10 bases lining up with TRBD2. The CDR3 totals 16 residues. CDR1 and CDR2 (germline): MGHRA, YSYEKL. Trimming removed 1 base from V and 7 bases from J; junction bases left unmatched: 7. The CDR3 here is CASSQVSTSGMNEQFF. Written as DNA, the CDR3 is TGCGCCAGCAGCCAAGTATCAACTAGCGGGATGAATGAGCAGTTCTTC.